These 12 T cell receptor beta chains originate from one sample sequenced in a study of cytomegalovirus exposure and HLA in healthy donors. The PCR made use of 60 Vbeta and 13 Jbeta primers. Assay: immunoSEQ multiplex PCR; the TCRdb copy retains only in-frame clones and omits some. The table has under 90,000 clones, 70% to 85% seen once. Sequenced sample: PBMCs. These receptors all come from a man aged 45-65 years in good health and CMV-seropositive.

V gene TRBV7-7 combines with J gene TRBJ2-7; no definite D call. CDR3 length equals 14 residues. The V end lost 5 bases, the J end lost 0 bases, and 11 bases lay between the germline ends. Per germline, CDR1 SSHAT and CDR2 FNYEAQ (reference sequence). CDR3: CASSPGQSSYEQYF. The CDR3 region has the DNA TGTGCCAGCAGCCCGGGTCAGAGCTCCTACGAGCAGTACTTC.

The rearrangement joins TRBV7-2 to TRBJ2-1, with TRBD1 matching over 9 bases. V shed 7 bases and J 0 bases; nucleotides not matched to a gene: 7. Germline-derived CDR1 and CDR2 are SGHTA and FQGNSA. This CDR3 spans 16 amino acids. CDR3 amino acids: CASTGQGTSSYNEQFF. In nucleotides, the CDR3 is TGTGCCAGCACCGGACAGGGGACAAGCTCCTACAATGAGCAGTTCTTC.

The chain is built from TRBV5-6 and TRBJ2-1; tentatively, D is TRBD2 (5 bases). This CDR3 has 15 amino acids. The germline V gene encodes CDR1 SGHDT and CDR2 YYEEEE. V lost 7 bases and J lost 0, with 14 bases in between. The CDR3 loop reads CASLTTGSSYNEQFF. Written as DNA, the CDR3 is TGTGCCAGCTTGACCACTGGGAGCTCCTACAATGAGCAGTTCTTC.

This sequence joins TRBV7-2 and TRBJ2-5, with 10 bases fitting TRBD1. The J call could be wrong; TRBJ2-7 is a better fit for the DNA end. Germline-derived CDR1 and CDR2 are SGHTA and FQGNSA. The CDR3 loop spans 16 amino acids. The CDR3 here is CASSSRTPGQGYEQYF. The CDR3 DNA reads TGTGCCAGCAGCTCACGCACCCCGGGACAGGGGTACGAGCAGTACTTC.

V is TRBV2 and J is TRBJ2-7, with D possibly TRBD1 on 6 matching bases. Germline lookup yields CDR1 SNHLY and CDR2 FYNNEI. The V and J ends lost 6 bases and 2 bases respectively, with 20 bases between them. CDR3 length: 16 amino acids. CDR3 DNA: TGTGCCAGCAGGGGGGTTTCAGGGGTCGCCACCTACGAGCAGTACTTC. It codes for CASRGVSGVATYEQYF.

The DNA of the CDR3 is TGTGCCAGCAGTAGACAGGCGTCTGAGCAGTACTTC. Encoded protein: CASSRQASEQYF. The chain carries TRBV9 and TRBJ2-7; D is perhaps TRBD1 (6 bases). The germline V and J ends were trimmed by 5 bases and 7 bases, with 13 bases remaining between them. The CDR3 extends over 12 amino acids. Per the germline V gene, CDR1 is SGDLS and CDR2 is YYNGEE.

This sequence joins TRBV12-5 and TRBJ2-1; the match to TRBD1 covers 9 bases. Germline CDR1 is LGHNT and CDR2 is FRNRAP. This CDR3 is 15 amino acids long. V lost 4 bases and J lost 3; bases outside the gene matches: 4. CDR3 sequence reads: CASGSGQGNYNEQFF. The CDR3 DNA reads as TGTGCTAGTGGTTCCGGACAGGGGAACTACAATGAGCAGTTCTTC. The entire variable domain, with the rest obtained from reference TRBV12-5 and TRBJ2-1, is as follows: DARVTQTPRHKVTEMGQEVTMRCQPILGHNTVFWYRQTMMQGLELLAYFRNRAPLDDSGMPKDRFSAEMPDATLATLKIQPSEPRDSAVYFCASGSGQGNYNEQFFGPGTRLTVL.

The chain carries TRBV7-9 and TRBJ2-5; 10 positions match TRBD1. Germline V gene data show CDR1 as SEHNR and CDR2 as FQNEAQ (reference sequence). The J segment lost 5 bases and the V segment lost 4 bases, leaving 7 bases of the junction unmatched. The CDR3 has 15 amino acids. The CDR3 DNA is TGTGCCAGCAGCTACCATTGGGACAGGGGTGAGACCCAGTACTTC. It specifies CASSYHWDRGETQYF.

The J gene is TRBJ1-2, the V gene TRBV27; 8 positions match TRBD1. CDR1 and CDR2 from the germline V gene are MNHEY and SMNVEV (reference sequence). J gave up 4 bases and V 8 bases, and 6 bases lay outside the gene matches. The CDR3 sequence is 13 residues long. CDR3: CASADRGIYGYTF. CDR3 nucleotides: TGTGCCAGCGCCGACAGGGGCATCTATGGCTACACCTTC.

The chain joins TRBV18 to TRBJ1-4, with 7 bases fitting TRBD1. The CDR3 runs to 17 residues. Germline V lookup: CDR1 KGHSH, CDR2 LQKENI. J was trimmed by 10 bases and V by 0 bases; bases with no gene match: 14. This CDR3 reads CASSPPGRDRGFRKLFF. The CDR3 DNA is TGTGCCAGCTCACCACCGGGTCGGGACAGAGGGTTCAGAAAACTGTTTTTT. The full variable domain, its missing parts supplied by reference TRBV18 and TRBJ1-4, is NAGVMQNPRHLVRRRGQEARLRCSPMKGHSHVYWYRQLPEEGLKFMVYLQKENIIDESGMPKERFSAEFPKEGPSILRIQQVVRGDSAAYFCASSPPGRDRGFRKLFFGSGTQLSVL.

The rearrangement links TRBV4-1 to TRBJ2-7; a possible D gene is TRBD1 (6 bases). In germline, CDR1 is MGHRA, CDR2 YSYEKL. With 2 bases removed from V and 1 base from J, the gap between germline ends came to 9 bases. The CDR3 has 14 residues. CDR3 loop: CASSQIGQSYEQYF. CDR3 coding DNA: TGCGCCAGCAGCCAAATCGGACAGTCCTACGAGCAGTACTTC.

V usage is TRBV10-3 and J usage is TRBJ1-2; no clear D gene. V was clipped by 6 bases and J by 0 bases, with 11 bases between them. This CDR3 has 14 amino acids. The germline CDR1 and CDR2 sequences are ENHRY and SYGVKD. The CDR3 DNA follows: TGTGCCATCAGCGACGGGGAAGCTAACTATGGCTACACCTTC. This codes for CAISDGEANYGYTF.